This TCR beta chain was captured by sequencing in a study of beta chain features in type 1 diabetes. Study findings and constraints: For TCRB rearrangement, an influence of HLA type remained unresolved here.

This clone was observed a handful of times. Its antigen is undetermined. Expressed TCRB transcripts were sequenced because the isolated RNA had all been reverse transcribed beforehand. Assay: immunoSEQ multiplex PCR; the TCRdb copy retains only in-frame clones and omits some. The table shows fewer than 550,000 clones, with more than 9.5% occurring only once. The germline CDR1 and CDR2 sequences are MNHEY and SVGAGI. There are 14 residues in the CDR3. Trimming took 5 bases from V and 6 from J, leaving 14 bases between them. Specimen: naive CD4+ T cells from blood. The receptor was isolated from a woman between 18 and 29 years old in good health. This chain joins TRBV6-5 and TRBJ1-5, with D possibly TRBD1 on 5 matching bases. The CDR3 loop reads CASSEVWGGQPQHF. The DNA of the CDR3 is TGTGCCAGCAGTGAAGTCTGGGGGGGTCAGCCCCAGCATTTT.